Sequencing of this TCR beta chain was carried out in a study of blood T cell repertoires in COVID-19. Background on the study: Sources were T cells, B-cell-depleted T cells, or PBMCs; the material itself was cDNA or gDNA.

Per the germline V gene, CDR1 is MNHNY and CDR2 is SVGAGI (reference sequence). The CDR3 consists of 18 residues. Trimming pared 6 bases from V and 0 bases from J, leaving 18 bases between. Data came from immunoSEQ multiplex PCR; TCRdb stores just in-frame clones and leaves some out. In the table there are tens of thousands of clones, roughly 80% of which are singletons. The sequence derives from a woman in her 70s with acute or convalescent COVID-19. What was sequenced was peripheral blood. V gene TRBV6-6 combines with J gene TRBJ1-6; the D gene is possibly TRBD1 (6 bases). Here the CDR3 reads CASRRAPGESSYNSPLHF. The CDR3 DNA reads TGTGCCAGCAGGCGAGCCCCAGGGGAAAGCTCCTATAATTCACCCCTCCACTTT.